This TCR beta chain was documented in a study of OX40 agonist ivuxolimab in advanced cancers. Germline V gene lookup returns CDR1 SGHAT and CDR2 FQNNGV. Trimming removed 4 bases from V and 0 bases from J, with 16 bases in between. The CDR3 totals 17 residues. Turning to this clone: Its specificity is not known.

Sequencing used immunoSEQ multiplex PCR; TCRdb keeps in-frame clones, though not all of them. The sample consists of 35,000 to 45,000 clones, roughly nine tenths of them appearing once. Whole-study results and caveats: Low normalized T-cell clonal expansion was additionally recorded for some nonresponders.

The V gene is TRBV11-2, the J gene TRBJ2-1; D ambiguous. The specimen was CD4+ or CD8+ T cells sorted from blood, collected in a trial of the OX40 agonist ivuxolimab. This TCR derives from an adult with an advanced solid tumor such as melanoma, head and neck, liver or kidney cancer. DNA for the CDR3: TGTGCCAGCAGCTCGAAAAATCTGCCAATCTCCTACAATGAGCAGTTCTTC. Translating it yields CASSSKNLPISYNEQFF.